A selection of T cell receptor beta chains follows, all from one sample in a study of cytomegalovirus exposure and HLA in healthy donors. Produced via immunoSEQ multiplex PCR; TCRdb's table is partial and in-frame only. Of roughly 130,000 clones listed, around 77% are singletons. Material: PBMCs. These receptors came from a man aged 25-40 years in good health and CMV-seronegative. Both conserved end residues are part of each CDR3. Fields, in order: J gene, D gene, clone size, V gene, CDR3 DNA, CDR3 protein. A D gene is named only where the DNA matches it firmly. Not every row has a clone size; where given, it reads once, few, many or a size class.

J: TRBJ1-1; D: -; size: -; V: TRBV7-2; DNA: TGTGCCAGCAGCTTAAATCAGGGTACTGAAGCTTTCTTT; CDR3: CASSLNQGTEAFF
J: TRBJ2-3; D: -; size: -; V: TRBV9; DNA: TGTGCCAGCAGCGCGACCCCCGGTCAGGGTACGCAGTATTTT; CDR3: CASSATPGQGTQYF
J: TRBJ1-4; D: TRBD1; size: -; V: TRBV30; DNA: TGTGCCTGGAGGGGGACAGGGTCTGGAGAAAAACTGTTTTTT; CDR3: CAWRGTGSGEKLFF
J: TRBJ2-7; D: -; size: -; V: TRBV6-1; DNA: TGTGCCAGCAGTGGTCCCCAGCGGTACTACGAGCAGTACTTC; CDR3: CASSGPQRYYEQYF
J: TRBJ1-2; D: TRBD1; size: -; V: TRBV2; DNA: TGTGCCAGGGATCGGGACAGATCTAACTATGGCTACACCTTC; CDR3: CARDRDRSNYGYTF
J: TRBJ1-1; D: -; size: -; V: TRBV4-3; DNA: TGCGCCAGCAGCCAAGAGGCAGGGTACTTGAACACTGAAGCTTTCTTT; CDR3: CASSQEAGYLNTEAFF
J: TRBJ2-7; D: TRBD1; size: -; V: TRBV6-6; DNA: TGTGCCAGCAGTCAACAGGGGGGATCCTACGAGCAGTACTTC; CDR3: CASSQQGGSYEQYF
J: TRBJ1-5; D: -; size: -; V: TRBV12-2; DNA: TGTGCAAGTCGATCCCGGGACAATCACCCCCCTCAGCCCCAGCATTTT; CDR3: CASRSRDNHPPQPQHF
J: TRBJ2-7; D: TRBD2; size: once; V: TRBV5-6; DNA: TGTGCCAGCAGCCCGGGACTAGCGGGCACCTACGAGCAGTACTTC; CDR3: CASSPGLAGTYEQYF
J: TRBJ2-7; D: TRBD1; size: -; V: TRBV27; DNA: TGTGCCAGCAGTTTGGTAGTGACAGGGGAAACCGAGCAGTACTTC; CDR3: CASSLVVTGETEQYF
J: TRBJ2-1; D: TRBD1; size: -; V: TRBV9; DNA: TGTGCCAGCAGCCCTCGGGACAGGGGGAATGAGCAGTTCTTC; CDR3: CASSPRDRGNEQFF
J: TRBJ1-4; D: -; size: -; V: TRBV14; DNA: TGTGCCAGCAGCCTCCCCGCGGGGGACTCGCGAAAACTGTTTTTT; CDR3: CASSLPAGDSRKLFF
J: TRBJ2-3; D: -; size: -; V: TRBV9; DNA: TGTGCCAGCAGCCAGGGGTGGACGCAGTATTTT; CDR3: CASSQGWTQYF
J: TRBJ2-7; D: -; size: few; V: TRBV25-1; DNA: TGTGCCAGCAGTGCGCACAGCACCTACGAGCAGTACTTC; CDR3: CASSAHSTYEQYF
J: TRBJ1-2; D: -; size: -; V: TRBV18; DNA: TGTGCCAGCTCACCAGAGGGTTACTATGGCTACACCTTC; CDR3: CASSPEGYYGYTF
J: TRBJ1-2; D: -; size: -; V: TRBV4-1; DNA: TGCGCCAGCAGCCAAGTTCCCGTTTACTATGGCTACACCTTC; CDR3: CASSQVPVYYGYTF
J: TRBJ1-1; D: -; size: once; V: TRBV15; DNA: TGTGCCACCAGCACCGGACATCAGGGGACTGAAGCTTTCTTT; CDR3: CATSTGHQGTEAFF
J: TRBJ2-2; D: -; size: -; V: TRBV28; DNA: TGTGCCAGCAGTTTAGGTGGGGGGAGGAGATCCACCGGGGAGCTGTTTTTT; CDR3: CASSLGGGRRSTGELFF
J: TRBJ1-4; D: TRBD1; size: -; V: TRBV7-9; DNA: TGTGCCAGCAGCTACGGGACAGCCATTAATGAAAAACTGTTTTTT; CDR3: CASSYGTAINEKLFF
J: TRBJ1-2; D: TRBD1; size: -; V: TRBV6-6; DNA: TGTGCCAGCAGTCTTGGACAGGGGGATTATGGCTACACCTTC; CDR3: CASSLGQGDYGYTF
J: TRBJ1-3; D: -; size: few; V: TRBV6-1; DNA: TGTGCCAGCAACAGGGAAGGGGGAAACACCATATATTTT; CDR3: CASNREGGNTIYF
J: TRBJ2-5; D: -; size: few; V: TRBV18; DNA: TGTGCCAGCTCACCACCGTGGGGGCGAGAGACCCAGTACTTC; CDR3: CASSPPWGRETQYF
J: TRBJ2-2; D: TRBD2; size: -; V: TRBV28; DNA: TGTGCCAGCAGTATCATCATGGCGGGACTAGTTGTTCCCGGGGAGCTGTTTTTT; CDR3: CASSIIMAGLVVPGELFF
J: TRBJ1-2; D: TRBD1; size: -; V: TRBV6-1; DNA: TGTGCCTCGGGACAGAGGAACTATGGCTACACCTTC; CDR3: CASGQRNYGYTF
J: TRBJ2-2; D: TRBD1; size: -; V: TRBV10-3; DNA: TGTGCCATCAGTGGACAGGGGGTTGTTTCGTTCGACACCGGGGAGCTGTTTTTT; CDR3: CAISGQGVVSFDTGELFF
J: TRBJ2-7; D: -; size: few; V: TRBV7-2; DNA: TGTGCCAGCAGCTTACCGGGGGTCGCCGACGAGCAGTACTTC; CDR3: CASSLPGVADEQYF
J: TRBJ2-7; D: -; size: -; V: TRBV7-9; DNA: TGTGCCAGCAGCTGGGGTGCGGGATCCTACGAGCAGTACTTC; CDR3: CASSWGAGSYEQYF